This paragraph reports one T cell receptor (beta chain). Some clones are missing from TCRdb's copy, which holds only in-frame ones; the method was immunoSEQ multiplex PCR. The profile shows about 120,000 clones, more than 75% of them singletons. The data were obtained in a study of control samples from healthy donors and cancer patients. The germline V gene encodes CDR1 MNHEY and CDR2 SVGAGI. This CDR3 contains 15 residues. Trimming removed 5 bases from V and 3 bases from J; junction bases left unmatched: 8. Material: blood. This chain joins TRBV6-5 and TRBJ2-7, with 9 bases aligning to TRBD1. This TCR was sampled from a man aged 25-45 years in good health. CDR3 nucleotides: TGTGCCAGCAGTAGGGACAGGGTGGGTGGCTACGAGCAGTACTTC. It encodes CASSRDRVGGYEQYF.